The 5 T cell receptor beta chains listed next were all sequenced from one sample in a study of T cell responses to AZD1222 COVID-19 vaccine. Using immunoSEQ multiplex PCR, the repertoire was profiled, and TCRdb retains in-frame clones only, with some absent. The sample holds around 160,000 clones, more than 70% seen once. Sequenced here: peripheral blood, sampled on day 0 of AZD1222 vaccination. The source of these receptors is an adult in good health.

V usage is TRBV19 and J usage is TRBJ2-2, with 8 bases identical to TRBD1. The trim removed 6 bases at V and 13 bases at J, leaving 13 bases unmatched. Germline V gene data show CDR1 as LNHDA and CDR2 as SQIVND (reference sequence). There are 14 residues in the CDR3. The CDR3, as DNA: TGTGCCAGTAGCCAGGTCCAGGGGGCGAGAGGGCTGTTTTTT. This translates into CASSQVQGARGLFF.

J is TRBJ1-6 and V is TRBV28, with TRBD1 matching 7 bases. Germline values: CDR1 MDHEN, CDR2 SYDVKM. The CDR3 is made up of 16 amino acids. V lost 8 bases, J lost 3 bases, and 10 bases stayed unmatched. CDR3 in amino acids: CASLPPGQLYNSPLHF. The CDR3 DNA reads as TGTGCCAGCTTGCCCCCGGGACAGCTCTATAATTCACCCCTCCACTTT.

The V gene is TRBV14, the J gene TRBJ1-4; D is perhaps TRBD1 (5 bases). V was clipped by 10 bases and J by 7 bases, with 16 bases between them. The CDR3 spans 13 residues. Germline V gene sequence: CDR1 SGHDN, CDR2 FVKESK. CDR3 protein: CATSRGFGEKLFF. The CDR3 DNA is TGTGCCACATCGAGGGGATTCGGTGAAAAACTGTTTTTT.

Here the CDR3 DNA reads TGTGCCACCAGCAGAGATCGTTCCATAGGCACCGGGGAGCTGTTTTTT. Translated, it gives CATSRDRSIGTGELFF. The V call is TRBV15, the J call TRBJ2-2; D call uncertain. Germline CDR1 is LNHNV and CDR2 is YYDKDF (reference sequence). Trimming left V 0 bases short and J 4 bases short, with 12 bases between. CDR3 size: 16 residues.

The J gene is TRBJ1-3, the V gene TRBV9, with D possibly matching TRBD1 (6 bases). Trimming removed 4 bases at V and 11 bases at J, with 13 bases between. CDR3 length: 12 residues. The germline gives CDR1 SGDLS, CDR2 YYNGEE. The CDR3 DNA reads TGTGCCAGCAGCTCTACAGGGTCAGCCATATATTTT. As protein: CASSSTGSAIYF. Full variable domain (rest looked up from reference TRBV9 and TRBJ1-3): DSGVTQTPKHLITATGQRVTLRCSPRSGDLSVYWYQQSLDQGLQFLIQYYNGEERAKGNILERFSAQQFPDLHSELNLSSLELGDSALYFCASSSTGSAIYFGEGSWLTVV.